This T cell receptor (beta chain) came from a study of blood T cell repertoires in COVID-19 (TCRdb year 2020). For context, the study as a whole: The collaborator samples originated in the United States, Italy and Spain and spanned the acute and convalescent phases of COVID-19. The material from the prospective study consisted of cDNA or gDNA derived from T cells, B-cell-depleted T cells, or PBMCs. Deeply sampled blood TCRbeta repertoires from subjects exposed to, actively infected with, or recovered from COVID-19 were included in the dataset. Where available, HLA class I and class II types were taken from metadata supplied by the sample provider and were not determined by assay-based typing. The repertoires were made available in a free public database intended to serve as a resource for research on the immune response to SARS-CoV-2. The samples were drawn from two sources: the first 160 participants of the ongoing ImmuneRACE study, and 950 to 1,500 subjects contributed by 6 global collaborators. The sample metadata nearly always contained a de-identified subject ID, COVID-19 status, age in years and sex.

As for this clone: The antigen it recognizes is unknown. Base qualities are not provided; no much larger clone lies one nucleotide away.

The immunoSEQ Assay, a bias-controlled multiplex PCR, was used to amplify TCRbeta CDR3 regions from genomic DNA. Per the original workflow: The number of nucleated cells in each sample was estimated from the amplification of reference gene primers within the assay. To quantify the absolute abundance of each unique TCRbeta CDR3 rearrangement, sequence reads were collapsed and filtered. Productive Simpson clonality was computed per sample as the square root of Simpson's diversity index over productive rearrangements. TCRdb obtained this table from immuneACCESS and retained in-frame rearrangements with V and J assigned. These tables miss some clones; where compared with another copy, unresolved V genes account for less than half of the shortfall, and the remainder is unexplained. For V, J and clone size, that table is used; D and trimming come from the DNA. Here the sample has hundreds of thousands of clones; about 80% occur a single time. More than 8% of the sample is taken by the ten largest.

Samples from volunteer blood donors who had recovered from COVID-19 were contributed by a second Seattle source. The collaborating institutions used their own protocols to collect whole blood in K2EDTA tubes. For TCRbeta analysis, collaborators shipped samples as frozen whole blood, isolated PBMCs, or DNA extracted from either of those sample types. Points the paper makes about the study in general: The quantity of clinical and demographic metadata differed by source and by participant and was supplied without curation.

CDR1 and CDR2 are read off the germline V gene as ENHRY and SYGVKD. From the cysteine up to the phenylalanine, the CDR3 has a length of 15 residues. This entry keeps only the CDR3 DNA: 45 bases, framed from base 1. Unmatched junction bases come to 10, with V trimmed by 6 bases and J by 3 bases. Input material: peripheral blood. The clonotype was recovered from a woman aged 45-59 years who had recovered from COVID-19. Recombination connected TRBV10-3 to TRBJ2-7; 8 bases in the junction line up with TRBD1. DNA sequence: TGTGCCATCAGCCCCTCGGGACAGGAGGGCTACGAGCAGTACTTC. It translates to CAISPSGQEGYEQYF.